Detailed here is one T cell receptor (beta chain). Plating combined about 200,000 CFSE-labeled responder cells with about 200,000 irradiated, violet-dye-labeled stimulator cells. Sorting of proliferating CFSE-low CD3+CD4+ and CD3+CD8+ responders took place after the reaction. Produced via immunoSEQ multiplex PCR; TCRdb's table is partial and in-frame only. The sample contains about 7,000 clones, roughly 28% of which appear only once. This sample was taken from a study of graft-versus-host responses after intestinal transplantation. Looking at the study overall: Those transplanted obtained multivisceral, liver-intestinal, or isolated intestinal grafts.

The CDR3 is 14 amino acids. Per the germline V gene, CDR1 is LGHNA and CDR2 is YSLEER. V gave up 1 base and J gave up 7 bases; unmatched junction bases: 4. This specimen consisted of alloreactive CD8+ T cells from a mixed lymphocyte reaction culture, obtained before transplantation. Documented subset: CFSE-low proliferating T cells sorted from roughly 6-day pre-transplant mixed lymphocyte reaction (GvH or HvG direction). The chain joins TRBV4-3 to TRBJ1-5; 7 nucleotides agree with TRBD1. This receptor was identified in a human patient who was an organ donor for intestinal transplantation. CDR3 coding DNA: TGCGCCAGCAGCCAAGGACAGGGATACCAGCCCCAGCATTTT. This translates into CASSQGQGYQPQHF.